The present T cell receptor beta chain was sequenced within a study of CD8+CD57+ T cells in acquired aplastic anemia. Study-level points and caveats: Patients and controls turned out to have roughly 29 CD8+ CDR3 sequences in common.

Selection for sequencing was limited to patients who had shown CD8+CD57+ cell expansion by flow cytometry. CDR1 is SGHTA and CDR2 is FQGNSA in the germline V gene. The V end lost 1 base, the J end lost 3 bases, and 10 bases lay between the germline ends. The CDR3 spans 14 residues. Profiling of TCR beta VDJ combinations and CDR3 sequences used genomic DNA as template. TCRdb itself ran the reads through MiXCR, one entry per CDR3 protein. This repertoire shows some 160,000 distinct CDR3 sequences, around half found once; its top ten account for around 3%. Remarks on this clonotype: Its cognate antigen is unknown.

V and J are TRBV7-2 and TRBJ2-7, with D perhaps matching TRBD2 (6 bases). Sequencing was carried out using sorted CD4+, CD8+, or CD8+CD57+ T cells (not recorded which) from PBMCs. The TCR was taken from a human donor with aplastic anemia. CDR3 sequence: CASSLGLGVYEQYF. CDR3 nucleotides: TGTGCCAGCAGCTTAGGACTAGGTGTCTACGAGCAGTACTTC. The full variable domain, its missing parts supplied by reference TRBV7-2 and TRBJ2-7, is GAGVSQSPSNKVTEKGKDVELRCDPISGHTALYWYRQSLGQGLEFLIYFQGNSAPDKSGLPSDRFSAERTGGSVSTLTIQRTQQEDSAVYLCASSLGLGVYEQYFGPGTRLTVT.